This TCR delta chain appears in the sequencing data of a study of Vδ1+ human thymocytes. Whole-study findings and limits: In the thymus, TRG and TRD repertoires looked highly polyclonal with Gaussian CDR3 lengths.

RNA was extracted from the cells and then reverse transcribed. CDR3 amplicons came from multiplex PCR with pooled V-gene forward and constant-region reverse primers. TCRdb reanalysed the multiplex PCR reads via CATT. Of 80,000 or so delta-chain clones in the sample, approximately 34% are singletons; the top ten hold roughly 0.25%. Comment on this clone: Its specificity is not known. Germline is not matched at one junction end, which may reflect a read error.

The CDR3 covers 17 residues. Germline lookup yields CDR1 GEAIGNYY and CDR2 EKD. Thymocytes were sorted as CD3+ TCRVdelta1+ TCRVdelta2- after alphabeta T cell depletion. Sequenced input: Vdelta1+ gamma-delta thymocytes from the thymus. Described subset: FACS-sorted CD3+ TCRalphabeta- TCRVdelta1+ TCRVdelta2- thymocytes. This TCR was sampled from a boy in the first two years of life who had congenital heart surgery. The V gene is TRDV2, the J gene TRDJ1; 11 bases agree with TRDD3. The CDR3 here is CACGTEVGDTHTDKLIF. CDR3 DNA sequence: TGTGCCTGTGGCACCGAAGTGGGGGATACGCATACCGATAAACTGATCTTT.